The 13 T cell receptor beta chains presented below share a single source sample, sequenced in a study of cytomegalovirus exposure and HLA in healthy donors. PCR used 60 Vbeta primers and 13 Jbeta primers. Measured with immunoSEQ multiplex PCR; TCRdb has only the in-frame clones, and not every one. The sample includes about 160,000 clones, around 76% seen only once; the top ten take around 7%. Material: PBMCs. The origin of the receptors is a man between 35 and 55 years old in good health and CMV-seropositive.

The chain is built from TRBV5-8 and TRBJ1-6, with D perhaps matching TRBD1 (5 bases). The V and J ends lost 0 bases and 9 bases respectively, with 13 bases between them. CDR1 is SGHTS and CDR2 is YDEGEE in the germline V gene. This CDR3 has 15 residues. The DNA of the CDR3 is TGTGCCAGCAGCTTGGATCCTGGGGCCGGTTCACCCCTCCACTTT. Translating gives CASSLDPGAGSPLHF. The full variable domain, rest sourced from reference TRBV5-8 and TRBJ1-6, is EAGVTQSPTHLIKTRGQQATLRCSPISGHTSVYWYQQALGLGLQFLLWYDEGEERNRGNFPPRFSGRQFPNYSSELNVNALELEDSALYLCASSLDPGAGSPLHFGNGTRLTVT.

In nucleotides, the CDR3 is TGTGCCAGCATTGGAGGTTGGTCCACCGGGGAGCTGTTTTTT. Residues: CASIGGWSTGELFF. The chain uses TRBV6-6 and TRBJ2-2; D is possibly TRBD2 (5 bases). Trimming shortened V by 7 bases and J by 4 bases, and 13 bases separated the two germline ends. The V gene's germline CDR1 is MNHNY and CDR2 SVGAGI (reference sequence). This CDR3 spans 14 amino acids.

This clone was found once. The V call is TRBV5-6, the J call TRBJ1-6; possible D gene TRBD1, 5 bases. The CDR3 loop spans 16 amino acids. With 4 bases removed from V and 0 bases from J, the gap between germline ends came to 11 bases. Germline V gene lookup returns CDR1 SGHDT and CDR2 YYEEEE. The CDR3 loop reads CASSPRQSSYNSPLHF. CDR3 nucleotide sequence: TGTGCCAGCAGCCCCCGACAGAGCTCCTATAATTCACCCCTCCACTTT. Together with reference TRBV5-6 and TRBJ1-6, the CDR3 gives the full variable domain: DAGVTQSPTHLIKTRGQQVTLRCSPKSGHDTVSWYQQALGQGPQFIFQYYEEEERQRGNFPDRFSGHQFPNYSSELNVNALLLGDSALYLCASSPRQSSYNSPLHFGNGTRLTVT.

The rearrangement links TRBV5-6 to TRBJ1-1; D is unresolved. Between the trimmed V and J ends, which lost 2 bases and 5 bases, there was a span of 16 bases. Germline V gene sequence: CDR1 SGHDT, CDR2 YYEEEE. The CDR3 is made up of 15 amino acids. CDR3 bases: TGTGCCAGCAGCTTCAGGACGGTCAGAGGGACTGAAGCTTTCTTT. Amino acids: CASSFRTVRGTEAFF.

The sample holds a few counts of this clone. V is TRBV4-2 and J is TRBJ1-2; D might be TRBD1 (5 bases). The germline CDR1 and CDR2 sequences are LGHNA and YNFKEQ. This CDR3 is 15 amino acids long. Trimming left V 0 bases short and J 8 bases short, with 16 bases between. The CDR3 nucleotides are TGTGCCAGCAGCCAAGAACCCAGGGCCGGGGGGGGCTACACCTTC. Protein product: CASSQEPRAGGGYTF.

V usage is TRBV9 and J usage is TRBJ1-1; tentative D call: TRBD1 (6 bases). The V and J ends lost 3 bases and 4 bases respectively, with 13 bases between them. CDR1 and CDR2 (germline): SGDLS, YYNGEE. The CDR3 totals 14 residues. The CDR3 spells CASSAGKGGTEAFF. The CDR3 nucleotides are TGTGCCAGCAGCGCCGGGAAAGGGGGCACTGAAGCTTTCTTT.

This rearrangement joins TRBV7-2 to TRBJ1-2; D is ambiguous. CDR3 length: 13 residues. V was pared by 6 bases and J by 7 bases, with 15 bases between. Germline V gene lookup returns CDR1 SGHTA and CDR2 FQGNSA. CDR3 bases: TGTGCCAGCAGTTGGGAGGGTGACGGTGGCTACACCTTC. As protein: CASSWEGDGGYTF.

The chain combines TRBV11-2 with TRBJ2-1; the match to TRBD2 covers 7 bases. The germline CDR1 and CDR2 sequences are SGHAT and FQNNGV. The V and J ends lost 2 bases and 8 bases, in that order; junction bases with no gene match: 15. The CDR3 spans 17 residues. Written as DNA, the CDR3 is TGTGCCAGCAGCTTAATCACCAGGTGGCTTGGGGGGGATGAGCAGTTCTTC. This gives the protein CASSLITRWLGGDEQFF.

The chain combines TRBV7-3 with TRBJ2-1; D might be TRBD1 (6 bases). The CDR3 is 12 residues long. Germline V gene lookup returns CDR1 SGHTA and CDR2 FQGTGA. V lost 0 bases and J 10 bases, leaving 7 bases between the germline ends. CDR3 in amino acids: CASSLTQGEQFF. For the CDR3, the DNA is TGTGCCAGCAGCTTAACGCAGGGGGAGCAGTTCTTC.

This clone was seen more than once but under ten times. The CDR3 DNA reads TGTGCCAGCAGCTTTGAGCGGATCTCTGGAAACACCATATATTTT. This sequence encodes CASSFERISGNTIYF. This rearrangement joins TRBV7-8 to TRBJ1-3; D not certain. The V end was cut by 3 bases, the J end by 0 bases, with 9 bases between. The CDR3 extends over 15 amino acids. CDR1 is SGHVS and CDR2 is FQNEAQ in the germline V gene.

Here the CDR3 DNA reads TGTGCCACCAGCGCACCATACAGCGGCGAGCAGTACTTC. It yields the protein CATSAPYSGEQYF. The chain has TRBV15 and TRBJ2-7; D possibly corresponds to TRBD2 (5 bases). V was cut by 5 bases and J by 6 bases, with 14 bases left in between. The CDR3 covers 13 residues. Germline V gene sequence: CDR1 LNHNV, CDR2 YYDKDF (reference sequence).

V usage is TRBV4-3 and J usage is TRBJ2-5; a possible D gene is TRBD1 (5 bases). The ends were cut back, 0 bases at V and 5 bases at J, with 13 bases in the middle. This CDR3 is built from 15 residues. CDR1 and CDR2 from the germline V gene are LGHNA and YSLEER. CDR3 sequence (DNA): TGCGCCAGCAGCCAAGATTTCGGCCAGGGCGAGACCCAGTACTTC. It yields the protein CASSQDFGQGETQYF.

The CDR3 nucleotides are TGTGCCAGCAGTACGACAGGGTACCAAGAGACCCAGTACTTC. Translated: CASSTTGYQETQYF. V is TRBV6-6 and J is TRBJ2-5, with 7 bases aligning to TRBD1. The CDR3 totals 14 residues. Germline CDR1 and CDR2: MNHNY and SVGAGI (reference sequence). With V trimmed by 5 bases and J by 0 bases, 3 bases remained unmatched.